Following are 14 T cell receptor beta chains from one sample sequenced in a study of control samples from healthy donors and cancer patients. Profiling relied on immunoSEQ multiplex PCR, and the TCRdb table lists in-frame clones only, not all of them. The sample lists 400,000 to 450,000 clones; 90% were seen once. The sequencing sample was made of PBMCs. These TCRs come from a man aged 40-50 years with head and neck cancer.

This chain links TRBV7-2 with TRBJ2-5, with 14 positions matching TRBD2. The CDR3 contains 18 residues. Per germline, CDR1 SGHTA and CDR2 FQGNSA. V shed 5 bases and J 2 bases; nucleotides not matched to a gene: 10. CDR3 sequence: CASSLGLAGGFLQETQYF. The CDR3 DNA reads TGTGCCAGCAGCCTCGGACTAGCGGGGGGCTTTCTACAAGAGACCCAGTACTTC.

This clone turned up a few times. The chain joins TRBV28 to TRBJ2-7; no clear D gene. Germline V gene data show CDR1 as MDHEN and CDR2 as SYDVKM. Trimming pared 6 bases from V and 4 bases from J, leaving 16 bases between. This CDR3 spans 14 amino acids. The CDR3, as DNA: TGTGCCAGCAGCCCCCGCGACCGAGCGTACGAGCAGTACTTC. Translating it yields CASSPRDRAYEQYF. The complete variable domain, with remaining parts taken from reference TRBV28 and TRBJ2-7, reads DVKVTQSSRYLVKRTGEKVFLECVQDMDHENMFWYRQDPGLGLRLIYFSYDVKMKEKGDIPEGYSVSREKKERFSLILESASTNQTSMYLCASSPRDRAYEQYFGPGTRLTVT.

This clone was counted only a few times. The genes are TRBV6-2 or TRBV6-3 and TRBJ2-1; 8 nucleotides agree with TRBD2. There are 11 residues in the CDR3. Germline loops: CDR1 MNHEY, CDR2 SVGEGT. J was trimmed by 12 bases and V by 5 bases; bases with no gene match: 3. For the CDR3, the DNA is TGTGCCAGCAGTCCCCGGGGGGGGCAGTTCTTC. This gives the protein CASSPRGGQFF.

The chain couples TRBV6-6 to TRBJ2-3, with 14 nucleotides matching TRBD2. There are 17 residues in the CDR3. V was pared by 5 bases and J by 2 bases, with 6 bases of the junction left unmatched. Germline CDR1 and CDR2: MNHNY and SVGAGI (reference sequence). The CDR3 sequence is CASSRRTSGRITDTQYF. The DNA of the CDR3 is TGTGCCAGCAGTCGTCGGACTAGCGGGAGGATCACAGATACGCAGTATTTT.

The chain has TRBV27 and TRBJ1-3; 11 bases align to TRBD1. With V trimmed by 6 bases and J by 9 bases, 10 bases remained unmatched. Germline values: CDR1 MNHEY, CDR2 SMNVEV (reference sequence). The CDR3 runs to 15 residues. The CDR3 is CASRAGTGGRTTIYF. The CDR3 DNA reads TGTGCCAGCAGAGCCGGGACAGGGGGGCGGACCACCATATATTTT.

The V and J genes are TRBV24-1 and TRBJ1-1; no definite D call. The CDR3 has 14 residues. V gave up 7 bases and J gave up 0 bases, with 11 bases separating them. CDR1 is KGHDR and CDR2 is SFDVKD in the germline V gene. The CDR3 nucleotides are TGTGCCACCAGGGGAGGTGTCTTGAACACTGAAGCTTTCTTT. Translation gives CATRGGVLNTEAFF.

V and J are TRBV12-3 or TRBV12-4 and TRBJ2-5, with D unclear. The length of the CDR3 is 13 residues. V dropped 6 bases and J dropped 5 bases, with 13 bases sitting between them. CDR3 sequence reads: CASSRTGVETQYF. Here the CDR3 DNA reads TGTGCCAGCAGCCGGACGGGCGTTGAGACCCAGTACTTC.

The sample holds a few counts of this clone. The chain uses TRBV5-1 and TRBJ2-3; tentative D call: TRBD2 (5 bases). V gave up 0 bases and J gave up 0 bases, with 5 bases separating them. The CDR3 has 14 amino acids. From germline, CDR1 is SGHRS and CDR2 YFSETQ. CDR3 in amino acids: CASSLAGSTDTQYF. The CDR3 DNA reads TGCGCCAGCAGCTTGGCGGGGAGCACAGATACGCAGTATTTT. Using reference TRBV5-1 and TRBJ2-3 for the parts outside the CDR3, the full variable domain is KAGVTQTPRYLIKTRGQQVTLSCSPISGHRSVSWYQQTPGQGLQFLFEYFSETQRNKGNFPGRFSGRQFSNSRSEMNVSTLELGDSALYLCASSLAGSTDTQYFGPGTRLTVL.

The chain is built from TRBV7-3 and TRBJ2-1; D remains unclear. Germline V gene data show CDR1 as SGHTA and CDR2 as FQGTGA. CDR3 length: 16 amino acids. V was clipped by 1 base and J by 0 bases, with 10 bases between them. CDR3 loop: CASSLNAASSYNEQFF. CDR3 sequence (DNA): TGTGCCAGCAGCTTAAACGCAGCTAGCTCCTACAATGAGCAGTTCTTC.

A single count supports this clone. The chain uses TRBV4-3 and TRBJ1-2, with no clear D. Per germline, CDR1 LGHNA and CDR2 YSLEER. Trimming cost V 0 bases and J 3 bases, with 11 bases left between them. This CDR3 is 15 amino acids long. CDR3 DNA sequence: TGCGCCAGCAGCCAAGATGTGGAAGACTACTATGGCTACACCTTC. Translating gives CASSQDVEDYYGYTF.

The chain couples TRBV9 to TRBJ2-3; no clear D gene. CDR1 is SGDLS and CDR2 is YYNGEE in the germline V gene. V lost 4 bases and J lost 2, with 14 bases in between. The CDR3 is 15 amino acids. DNA of the CDR3: TGTGCCAGCAGCCCTTATGTAGGGCTCACAGATACGCAGTATTTT. Protein sequence: CASSPYVGLTDTQYF. Drawing the rest from reference TRBV9 and TRBJ2-3, the complete variable domain is DSGVTQTPKHLITATGQRVTLRCSPRSGDLSVYWYQQSLDQGLQFLIQYYNGEERAKGNILERFSAQQFPDLHSELNLSSLELGDSALYFCASSPYVGLTDTQYFGPGTRLTVL.

This clone occurred once. The chain couples TRBV12-5 to TRBJ2-7; tentatively, D is TRBD1 (5 bases). The V end lost 5 bases, the J end lost 7 bases, and 9 bases lay between the germline ends. CDR3 size: 11 residues. The germline V gene encodes CDR1 LGHNT and CDR2 FRNRAP. CDR3: CASGNDREQYF. CDR3 DNA: TGTGCTAGTGGTAACGACAGAGAGCAGTACTTC. The variable domain in full, with the rest retrieved from reference TRBV12-5 and TRBJ2-7, is DARVTQTPRHKVTEMGQEVTMRCQPILGHNTVFWYRQTMMQGLELLAYFRNRAPLDDSGMPKDRFSAEMPDATLATLKIQPSEPRDSAVYFCASGNDREQYFGPGTRLTVT.

The chain is built from TRBV24-1 and TRBJ2-2; weak D call: TRBD1 (6 bases). Trimming shortened V by 9 bases and J by 0 bases, and 10 bases separated the two germline ends. Germline V gene data show CDR1 as KGHDR and CDR2 as SFDVKD. CDR3 length equals 14 residues. The CDR3 reads CATAGQTNTGELFF. CDR3 DNA sequence: TGTGCCACCGCAGGACAGACGAACACCGGGGAGCTGTTTTTT.

This chain joins TRBV7-2 and TRBJ1-6; TRBD1 matches at 8 bases. The CDR3 totals 15 residues. J was trimmed by 10 bases and V by 5 bases; bases with no gene match: 10. Germline V gives CDR1 SGHTA, CDR2 FQGNSA. The CDR3 region is CASSTRTGLGSPLHF. As DNA, the CDR3 is TGTGCCAGCAGCACCCGGACAGGGCTGGGGTCACCCCTCCACTTT.